These T cell receptor beta chains were read from a single sample in a study of CD8 T cells in ankylosing spondylitis. TCRdb processed the 5' RACE reads anew with MiXCR; each CDR3 protein has one entry. The data show 700,000 or so distinct CDR3 sequences, under 20% seen once. Sequenced input: blood, either unsorted or a sorted T cell fraction (not recorded which). These receptors all come from a male donor with ankylosing spondylitis. CDR3s include the opening cysteine and the closing phenylalanine or tryptophan. The D gene is left open where the match is weak. Size values are once, few and many counts, or a class for expanded clones, and some rows have none.

size: .; D: .; V: TRBV24-1; J: TRBJ2-3; DNA: TGTGCCACCAGTGATTCCCGTGGGCGCACAGATACGCAGTATTTT; CDR3: CATSDSRGRTDTQYF
size: .; D: TRBD1; V: TRBV20-1; J: TRBJ2-1; DNA: TGCAGTGCCACGGGACAGCAGACCAATGAGCAGTTCTTC; CDR3: CSATGQQTNEQFF
size: .; D: .; V: TRBV21-1; J: TRBJ1-2; DNA: TGTGCCAGCAGCCACCTCCACAGGGGTGATCACTATGGCTACACCTTC; CDR3: CASSHLHRGDHYGYTF
size: few; D: .; V: TRBV5-1; J: TRBJ2-2; DNA: TGCGCCAGCAGCCCAGAGAGATGGGGCACCGGGGAGCTGTTTTTT; CDR3: CASSPERWGTGELFF
size: .; D: TRBD2; V: TRBV20-1; J: TRBJ2-7; DNA: TGCAGTGCCATTTTCGGGAGGGAGACACCTGAGCAGTACTTC; CDR3: CSAIFGRETPEQYF
size: .; D: .; V: TRBV20-1; J: TRBJ2-7; DNA: TGCAGTGCCACTAGAGGGGAAGCGGTAGACTACGAGCAGTACTTC; CDR3: CSATRGEAVDYEQYF
size: .; D: TRBD1; V: TRBV6-4; J: TRBJ1-2; DNA: TGTGCCAGCAGTGACGGGGACAGGGGCCTGGATGGCTACACCTTC; CDR3: CASSDGDRGLDGYTF
size: .; D: .; V: TRBV29-1; J: TRBJ1-3; DNA: TGCAGCGTTGAAGTGCTCAAAGAGGACTGGGAAAACACCATATATTTT; CDR3: CSVEVLKEDWENTIYF
size: few; D: TRBD2; V: TRBV7-3; J: TRBJ2-3; DNA: TGTGCCAGCAGCCCCTCTTGGGGAGCGGGAGCTCGAGATACGCAGTATTTT; CDR3: CASSPSWGAGARDTQYF
size: few; D: TRBD1; V: TRBV7-9; J: TRBJ1-4; DNA: TGTGCCAGCACCCACGGGGGAGACAGGGTTAAAGATGAAAAACTGTTTTTT; CDR3: CASTHGGDRVKDEKLFF
size: few; D: .; V: TRBV7-8; J: TRBJ1-5; DNA: TGTGCCAGCAGCTTAGCCGGGGTCGGGGAGGCTAGCAATCAGCCCCAGCATTTT; CDR3: CASSLAGVGEASNQPQHF
size: few; D: .; V: TRBV9; J: TRBJ2-1; DNA: TGTGCCAGCAGCGTAGCATTGTCCTACAATGAGCAGTTCTTC; CDR3: CASSVALSYNEQFF
size: few; D: .; V: TRBV11-3; J: TRBJ2-5; DNA: TGTGCCAGCAGCCTGGAGGGGGCGAGTCTGGAGACCCAGTACTTC; CDR3: CASSLEGASLETQYF
size: .; D: TRBD1; V: TRBV7-9; J: TRBJ2-3; DNA: TGTGCCAGCAGCTTCATTACAGGGGCCGCAGATACGCAGTATTTT; CDR3: CASSFITGAADTQYF
size: .; D: .; V: TRBV15; J: TRBJ1-4; DNA: TGTGCCACCAGCAGAGGAGGGGTTAATGAAAAACTGTTTTTT; CDR3: CATSRGGVNEKLFF
size: few; D: .; V: TRBV4-1; J: TRBJ1-2; DNA: TGCGCCAGCAGCCCTACCAGGGTCCTCCTCGCTGGCTACACCTTC; CDR3: CASSPTRVLLAGYTF
size: .; D: .; V: TRBV19; J: TRBJ2-4; DNA: TGTGCCAGTCGACTAAATGGCAAAAACATTCAGTACTTC; CDR3: CASRLNGKNIQYF
size: .; D: .; V: TRBV20-1; J: TRBJ2-3; DNA: TGCAGTGGTCAGATGGTTACAGATACGCAGTATTTT; CDR3: CSGQMVTDTQYF
size: .; D: TRBD2; V: TRBV12-3/TRBV12-4; J: TRBJ2-1; DNA: TGTGCCAGCAGCCTCGCTGGACTAGCGGGGGAGGGTGAGCAGTTCTTC; CDR3: CASSLAGLAGEGEQFF
size: .; D: TRBD2; V: TRBV4-1; J: TRBJ2-1; DNA: TGCGCCAGCAGCCAAGGACTAGCGGCCACCTACAATGAGCAGTTCTTC; CDR3: CASSQGLAATYNEQFF
size: few; D: .; V: TRBV7-8; J: TRBJ2-1; DNA: TGTGCCAGCAGCTTGGACTTAAAGTCCCATGAGCAGTTCTTC; CDR3: CASSLDLKSHEQFF
size: .; D: .; V: TRBV5-6; J: TRBJ2-5; DNA: TGTGCCAGCAGCCCCGGAGGGGGGGCTTTAGAGACCCAGTACTTC; CDR3: CASSPGGGALETQYF
size: few; D: TRBD2; V: TRBV12-3/TRBV12-4; J: TRBJ2-7; DNA: TGTGCCAGCAGTTGGACTAGCGGGGGTCACGAGCAGTACTTC; CDR3: CASSWTSGGHEQYF
size: few; D: .; V: TRBV20-1; J: TRBJ1-3; DNA: TGCAGTGCTAGTGACAGGCTTGACACCATATATTTT; CDR3: CSASDRLDTIYF
size: many; D: .; V: TRBV24-1; J: TRBJ2-3; DNA: TGTGCCACCAGTGCGGGGTTCCCAGATACGCAGTATTTT; CDR3: CATSAGFPDTQYF
size: .; D: .; V: TRBV11-2; J: TRBJ1-1; DNA: TGTGCCAGCAGCTTAAGGTTGGACAGTGAAGCTTTCTTT; CDR3: CASSLRLDSEAFF
size: few; D: .; V: TRBV12-3/TRBV12-4; J: TRBJ2-4; DNA: TGTGCCAGCAGTTGGGGACATTCGGCTCTAGCCAAAAACATTCAGTACTTC; CDR3: CASSWGHSALAKNIQYF
size: few; D: .; V: TRBV12-3/TRBV12-4; J: TRBJ2-2; DNA: TGTGCCAGCAGTTTGTTTAGCGGATTGAACACCGGGGAGCTGTTTTTT; CDR3: CASSLFSGLNTGELFF
size: .; D: TRBD1; V: TRBV5-1; J: TRBJ2-3; DNA: TGCGCCAGCAGCCCCCGGGACAGCCCCACAGATACGCAGTATTTT; CDR3: CASSPRDSPTDTQYF
size: few; D: TRBD2; V: TRBV5-1; J: TRBJ2-3; DNA: TGCGCCAGCAGAGCGGGAGTAAGTTTGAGCACAGATACGCAGTATTTT; CDR3: CASRAGVSLSTDTQYF
size: .; D: TRBD1; V: TRBV12-3/TRBV12-4; J: TRBJ1-3; DNA: TGTGCCAGCAGTTTGGATTTGACAGGGTCTGGAAACACCATATATTTT; CDR3: CASSLDLTGSGNTIYF
size: .; D: .; V: TRBV7-9; J: TRBJ2-7; DNA: TGTGCCAGCAGCTTAGAAGGCGGCAACTACTACGAGCAGTACTTC; CDR3: CASSLEGGNYYEQYF
size: .; D: TRBD1; V: TRBV20-1; J: TRBJ2-5; DNA: TGCAGTGCTAGAGATGCGGGGGTCTCACAGGGGGCGCGGGAGACCCAGTACTTC; CDR3: CSARDAGVSQGARETQYF
size: few; D: .; V: TRBV12-3/TRBV12-4; J: TRBJ1-3; DNA: TGTGCCAGCAGTTTAGGAGGGGGATCGTCCTCTGGAAACACCATATATTTT; CDR3: CASSLGGGSSSGNTIYF
size: .; D: TRBD2; V: TRBV11-2; J: TRBJ2-7; DNA: TGTGCCAGCAGCTATAAATCGGGGACTAGTGGACCCCTCTACGAGCAGTACTTC; CDR3: CASSYKSGTSGPLYEQYF
size: .; D: TRBD1; V: TRBV5-1; J: TRBJ2-2; DNA: TGCGCCAGCAGCAGGGACAGACACACCGGGGAGCTGTTTTTT; CDR3: CASSRDRHTGELFF
size: many; D: .; V: TRBV20-1; J: TRBJ2-2; DNA: TGCAGCGCCAGGACAGTAAACACCGGGGAGCTGTTTTTT; CDR3: CSARTVNTGELFF
size: few; D: .; V: TRBV12-3/TRBV12-4; J: TRBJ1-1; DNA: TGTGCCAGCAGTTTACTACCGGCGGGGAACACTGAAGCTTTCTTT; CDR3: CASSLLPAGNTEAFF
size: many; D: .; V: TRBV10-3; J: TRBJ2-7; DNA: TGTGCCATCAGTGAGTCGGGGAACGAGCAGTACTTC; CDR3: CAISESGNEQYF
size: .; D: TRBD2; V: TRBV6-2/TRBV6-3; J: TRBJ2-7; DNA: TGTGCCAGCAGAAAGCAAGCGGGAGGCTCCTACGAGCAGTACTTC; CDR3: CASRKQAGGSYEQYF
size: .; D: .; V: TRBV28; J: TRBJ2-3; DNA: TGTGCCAGCAGTTTATCGGATTTCGCAGATACGCAGTATTTT; CDR3: CASSLSDFADTQYF
size: .; D: TRBD1; V: TRBV5-1; J: TRBJ2-7; DNA: TGCGCCAGCAGCCACTGGGGACAGAGCTCCTACGAGCAGTACTTC; CDR3: CASSHWGQSSYEQYF
size: many; D: .; V: TRBV20-1; J: TRBJ2-7; DNA: TGCAGTGCTAGATCACTGGAGGGCCACGAGCAGTACTTC; CDR3: CSARSLEGHEQYF
size: few; D: .; V: TRBV15; J: TRBJ2-7; DNA: TGTGCCACCAGCGCCCAGAGGTCCTACGAGCAGTACTTC; CDR3: CATSAQRSYEQYF
size: .; D: .; V: TRBV27; J: TRBJ2-7; DNA: TGTGCCAGCAGTTTAACAGGGATCTTTGGCGAGCAGTACTTC; CDR3: CASSLTGIFGEQYF
size: .; D: TRBD1; V: TRBV12-3/TRBV12-4; J: TRBJ2-1; DNA: TGTGCCAGCAGACCGGGACAGGGTCTCTACAATGAGCAGTTCTTC; CDR3: CASRPGQGLYNEQFF
size: many; D: TRBD2; V: TRBV28; J: TRBJ2-1; DNA: TGTGCCAGCGGGGACGGGAGGGCCATCAATGAGCAGTTCTTC; CDR3: CASGDGRAINEQFF
size: .; D: .; V: TRBV14; J: TRBJ2-3; DNA: TGTGCCAGCAGCCAAGTTCGGACGGGAGAGAATACAGATACGCAGTATTTT; CDR3: CASSQVRTGENTDTQYF